This TCR beta chain derives from a study of blood T cell repertoires in COVID-19. Across the whole study: The cDNA or gDNA used as material had been derived from T cells, B-cell-depleted T cells, or PBMCs.

In its sample, this clone was seen many times. The authors' processing: Nucleated cell counts were estimated from reference gene primer amplification. Measured with immunoSEQ multiplex PCR; TCRdb has only the in-frame clones, and not every one. The V and J calls and clone size are taken from that table; D and trimming were inferred from the DNA. The data show 150,000 to 200,000 clones, with more than 65% seen just once and over 9.5% held by the top ten. The specimen was peripheral blood. The sequence came from a woman at least 80 years old with active or convalescent COVID-19.

The CDR3 loop is CAISDLGELFF. The CDR3 DNA reads TGTGCCATCAGTGATCTAGGGGAGCTGTTTTTT. The genes are TRBV10-3 and TRBJ2-2; D gene uncertain. Germline values: CDR1 ENHRY, CDR2 SYGVKD. This CDR3 is built from 11 residues. V lost 3 bases and J 8 bases, leaving 4 bases between the germline ends.